A single sample is the source of the 8 T cell receptor beta chains below, sequenced in a study of cytomegalovirus exposure and HLA in healthy donors. Amplification used 60 Vbeta primers and 13 Jbeta primers. Only in-frame clones appear in the TCRdb table, and some are missing; sequencing was by immunoSEQ multiplex PCR. Among roughly 130,000 clones listed, over 8% were seen once. Material for sequencing was PBMCs. These receptors were obtained from a man aged 35-49 years in good health and CMV-seronegative.

This clone has more than one count but fewer than ten. The V call is TRBV4-1, the J call TRBJ2-3; D is perhaps TRBD2 (5 bases). The V gene lost 4 bases and the J gene lost 0 bases, with 11 bases spanning the gap. The length of the CDR3 is 15 residues. Germline V gene data show CDR1 as MGHRA and CDR2 as YSYEKL. Written as DNA, the CDR3 is TGCGCCAGCAGCCGAGGACTGGCTAGCACAGATACGCAGTATTTT. Translation: CASSRGLASTDTQYF.

In this sample, this clone turned up a few times. The rearrangement links TRBV9 to TRBJ2-5; 9 nucleotides match TRBD2. The V gene end was trimmed by 3 bases and the J gene end by 5 bases; junction bases not matched to a gene: 8. The CDR3 has 15 residues. Germline V lookup: CDR1 SGDLS, CDR2 YYNGEE. The CDR3 protein is CASSATGLASETQYF. The CDR3, as DNA: TGTGCCAGCAGCGCTACGGGACTAGCAAGCGAGACCCAGTACTTC.

The V gene is TRBV10-3, the J gene TRBJ1-1; D gene uncertain. Trimming removed 3 bases from V and 2 bases from J, with 13 bases in between. In germline, CDR1 is ENHRY, CDR2 SYGVKD. CDR3 length: 15 amino acids. Here the CDR3 DNA reads TGTGCCATCAGTGATTTAGGCAGAGGCAACACTGAAGCTTTCTTT. This codes for CAISDLGRGNTEAFF.

The rearrangement joins TRBV7-9 to TRBJ2-1; 9 bases are shared with TRBD2. Germline V lookup: CDR1 SEHNR, CDR2 FQNEAQ (reference sequence). J was trimmed by 7 bases and V by 8 bases; bases with no gene match: 6. This CDR3 region has 13 residues. The CDR3 region has the DNA TGTGCCAGCGAGGCGGGGGGGAATAATGAGCAGTTCTTC. It codes for CASEAGGNNEQFF.

Only a few counts were recorded for this clone. CDR3 residues: CATPGMAGTGELFF. DNA for the CDR3: TGTGCCACCCCGGGGATGGCGGGGACCGGGGAGCTGTTTTTT. The chain couples TRBV5-3 to TRBJ2-2; tentatively, D is TRBD2 (6 bases). TRBV5-3 is an ORF, and what it does is uncertain. The CDR3 runs 14 residues. Trimming cost V 9 bases and J 5 bases, with 17 bases left between them.

This clone came up a few times. This sample also contains other DNA sequences that code for the same CDR3. The DNA for the CDR3 is TGTGCCAGCAGTTACTCAGGAGGCTATGGCTACACCTTC. Translation: CASSYSGGYGYTF. The chain has TRBV6-5 and TRBJ1-2; no clear D gene. V was shortened by 0 bases and J by 4 bases, with 6 bases between the two germline ends. Germline CDR1 MNHEY, CDR2 SVGAGI. There are 13 residues in the CDR3.

The chain employs TRBV7-8 and TRBJ2-5, with D tentatively TRBD1 (6 bases). The CDR3 runs 15 residues. Germline V gene lookup returns CDR1 SGHVS and CDR2 FQNEAQ. Trimming removed 2 bases at V and 0 bases at J, with 10 bases between. CDR3 residues: CASSLPRQDQETQYF. The CDR3 DNA sequence: TGTGCCAGCAGCTTACCCCGACAGGACCAAGAGACCCAGTACTTC.

This clone turned up a few times. This sequence joins TRBV5-5 and TRBJ2-1, with TRBD1 matching over 10 bases. The CDR3 has 15 residues. Germline V gene data show CDR1 as SGHKS and CDR2 as YYEKEE (reference sequence). The ends lost 3 bases at V and 4 bases at J; junction bases unmatched: 4. The CDR3 here is CASSSGTGVYNEQFF. Written as DNA, the CDR3 is TGTGCCAGCAGCTCCGGGACAGGGGTATACAATGAGCAGTTCTTC.